The entry below describes one T cell receptor (beta chain). This CDR3 comprises 14 residues. CDR1 SGHRS and CDR2 YFSETQ come from the germline V gene. The V and J ends lost 7 bases and 8 bases, in that order; junction bases with no gene match: 10. This entry is derived from a study of cytomegalovirus exposure and HLA in healthy donors. PCR primers comprised 60 Vbeta and 13 Jbeta primers. Data came from immunoSEQ multiplex PCR; TCRdb stores just in-frame clones and leaves some out. The data show about 140,000 clones, about three quarters seen once. Sequenced: PBMCs. The rearrangement links TRBV5-1 to TRBJ2-1, with 9 positions matching TRBD2. The sequence was obtained from a female donor in good health and CMV-seronegative. The CDR3 bases are TGCGCCAGCTCTGCCGGGCGGGAGGGGGATGAGCAGTTCTTC. It encodes CASSAGREGDEQFF.